These T cell receptor beta chains were read from a single sample in a study of patients and donors after allogeneic stem cell transplantation. TCRdb independently ran MiXCR on the RT-PCR reads; one entry per CDR3 protein. The table shows about 960,000 distinct CDR3 sequences, with roughly 18% occurring only once. The sequencing input was blood, either unsorted or a sorted T cell fraction (not recorded which). These receptors were obtained from a human donor who was either an allogeneic HSCT recipient or a stem cell or donor lymphocyte infusion donor (not recorded which). It is not recorded whose cells these are; they may come from a transplant donor. CDR3s include the opening cysteine and the closing phenylalanine or tryptophan. A D gene is named only where the DNA matches it firmly. Clone size, where shown, is once, few, many, or a class for clones that have expanded.

>-|16|TRBJ2-1|-|TRBV5-1
TGCGCCAGCAGCCCCGGTCCCGGGACGGCATACAATGAGCAGTTCTTC
CASSPGPGTAYNEQFF
>-|16|TRBJ2-7|TRBD1|TRBV15
TGTGCCACCAGCAGAGAGCGCCAACAGGGGTCCTACGAGCAGTACTTC
CATSRERQQGSYEQYF
>-|14|TRBJ1-1|TRBD1|TRBV6-1
TGTGCCAGCAGTAGCCGGGACAGGGGTCCTGAAGCTTTCTTT
CASSSRDRGPEAFF
>-|16|TRBJ2-3|-|TRBV3-1
TGTGCCAGCAGCCGGGCTGAAACCGCTAGCACAGATACGCAGTATTTT
CASSRAETASTDTQYF
>-|15|TRBJ1-1|-|TRBV19
TGTGCCAGTAGTATTCATGGGACGCCTAACACTGAAGCTTTCTTT
CASSIHGTPNTEAFF
>-|16|TRBJ2-7|TRBD2|TRBV27
TGTGCCAGCAGTTTATCCTTAGCGGGGGGATTTTACGAGCAGTACTTC
CASSLSLAGGFYEQYF
>few|13|TRBJ1-1|TRBD1|TRBV27
TGTGCCAGCACGAACAGGGGGGTGACTGAAGCTTTCTTT
CASTNRGVTEAFF
>-|12|TRBJ1-4|-|TRBV20-1
TGCAGTGCTCCAAACCCTTTTGAAAAACTGTTTTTT
CSAPNPFEKLFF
>few|12|TRBJ2-5|-|TRBV6-5
TGTGCCAGCAGTTACTTCGGAGAGACCCAGTACTTC
CASSYFGETQYF
>few|16|TRBJ2-1|TRBD2|TRBV27
TGTGCCAGCAGTTTATTAGCGGGTACGAGGGGCAATGAGCAGTTCTTC
CASSLLAGTRGNEQFF
>-|12|TRBJ2-1|-|TRBV29-1
TGCAGCGCGGGCAGTAACTACAATGAGCAGTTCTTC
CSAGSNYNEQFF
>-|13|TRBJ1-1|-|TRBV9
TGTGCCAGCAGCGCAAAAAGGTTTACTGAAGCTTTCTTT
CASSAKRFTEAFF
>few|12|TRBJ1-2|TRBD1|TRBV29-1
TGCAGCGTCTTGACAGGGGGATATGGCTACACCTTC
CSVLTGGYGYTF
>many|14|TRBJ2-3|-|TRBV5-1
TGTGCCAGCAGCTTAGGACGGAGCACAGATACGCAGTATTTT
CASSLGRSTDTQYF
>-|16|TRBJ1-2|-|TRBV7-9
TGTGCCAGCAGCGGTCGGACGGCCAATTCTAACTATGGCTACACCTTC
CASSGRTANSNYGYTF
>few|16|TRBJ2-3|-|TRBV4-2
TGTGCCAGCAGCCTAAGCAGAAAACCTAGCACAGATACGCAGTATTTT
CASSLSRKPSTDTQYF
>few|15|TRBJ2-7|TRBD2|TRBV12-3/TRBV12-4
TGTGCCAGCAGTTTAGAGCGGGATAGCTCCTACGAGCAGTACTTC
CASSLERDSSYEQYF
>-|16|TRBJ2-1|TRBD2|TRBV4-3
TGCGCCAGCAGCCAATCTAGCCGGGGGGTATACAATGAGCAGTTCTTC
CASSQSSRGVYNEQFF
>few|15|TRBJ2-7|TRBD2|TRBV5-6
TGTGCCAGCAGCTTGGAACTAGCGGGGAACTACGAGCAGTACTTC
CASSLELAGNYEQYF
>-|14|TRBJ2-1|TRBD2|TRBV7-8
TGTGCCAGCAGCCCCGGACTAGCGGGGGGTTACGAGTTCTTC
CASSPGLAGGYEFF
>-|16|TRBJ2-1|-|TRBV11-3
TGTGCCAGCAGCTTAGTAGGGACACTCGGATACAATGAGCAGTTCTTC
CASSLVGTLGYNEQFF
>few|14|TRBJ2-1|TRBD2|TRBV12-3/TRBV12-4
TGTGCCAGCAGTTTCTCGGGAGGGCCGGATGAGCAGTTCTTC
CASSFSGGPDEQFF
>many|13|TRBJ2-7|-|TRBV6-2/TRBV6-3
TGTGCCAGCAGTTACTCCGTCTCCTACGAGCAGTACTTC
CASSYSVSYEQYF
>-|16|TRBJ2-7|-|TRBV27
TGTGCCAGCAGTTCCCTGAGGGGGCGGGACTCCTACGAGCAGTACTTC
CASSSLRGRDSYEQYF
>-|15|TRBJ2-2|-|TRBV5-1
TGCGCCAGCCACCCCGACAGGACGGGGACCGGGGAGCTGTTTTTT
CASHPDRTGTGELFF
>-|17|TRBJ1-1|TRBD1|TRBV4-1
TGCGCCAGCAGCCAAGAGTCGGGACAGGTCAGAGGCACTGAAGCTTTCTTT
CASSQESGQVRGTEAFF
>-|15|TRBJ2-7|-|TRBV6-6
TGTGCCAGCAGTTACTCAGGGAGACTCGGCTACGAGCAGTACTTC
CASSYSGRLGYEQYF
>few|16|TRBJ1-2|-|TRBV3-1
TGTGCCAGCAGCCAAGATCGAACAGGGTCGGAGGATGGCTACACCTTC
CASSQDRTGSEDGYTF
>-|14|TRBJ2-3|TRBD2|TRBV20-1
TGCAGTGCCCAGGGAGGGCCTGGGCCAGATACGCAGTATTTT
CSAQGGPGPDTQYF
>-|15|TRBJ2-3|TRBD2|TRBV7-2
TGTGCCAGCAGGAGCGGGGGGCCCGGTGCGGATACGCAGTATTTT
CASRSGGPGADTQYF
>-|13|TRBJ2-7|-|TRBV4-2
TGTGCCAGCAGCTCCCTTACCTCCTACGAGCAGTACTTC
CASSSLTSYEQYF
>-|14|TRBJ1-2|-|TRBV2
TGTGCCAGCACGATTGCCCGGGGTAACTATGGCTACACCTTC
CASTIARGNYGYTF
>many|13|TRBJ2-7|-|TRBV5-1
TGCGCCAGCAGCTTGCACAGTCCCTACGAGCAGTACTTC
CASSLHSPYEQYF
>-|14|TRBJ1-1|-|TRBV25-1
TGTGCCAGCAGTGAAGAATCAGGCTTGACTGAAGCTTTCTTT
CASSEESGLTEAFF
>few|13|TRBJ2-2|-|TRBV24-1
TGTGCCACCCTAGGCCCAGCTACCGGGGAGCTGTTTTTT
CATLGPATGELFF
>few|16|TRBJ1-4|-|TRBV5-5
TGTGCCAGCAGTCCTGACGCACGTTTAACTAATGAAAAACTGTTTTTT
CASSPDARLTNEKLFF
>-|15|TRBJ2-2|TRBD2|TRBV6-1
TGTGCCAGCAGGATAGCAGCGGGGGGTGCCGGGGAGCTGTTTTTT
CASRIAAGGAGELFF
>once|14|TRBJ2-7|-|TRBV10-3
TGTGCCAACTCCGGGTCGGGCGGAGAGGGCGAGCAGTACTTC
CANSGSGGEGEQYF
>-|15|TRBJ2-1|-|TRBV9
TGTGCCAGCAGCGTAGTGGGGGGGGCTCACAATGAGCAGTTCTTC
CASSVVGGAHNEQFF
>-|16|TRBJ2-1|TRBD2|TRBV19
TGTGCCAGTAGTAGTAAGACTAGCGGGGGGGCGGGAGAGCAGTTCTTC
CASSSKTSGGAGEQFF
>few|18|TRBJ2-1|-|TRBV21-1
TGTGCCAGCAGCAAAGGATGGGGGACCTTCGTTCCGTACAATGAGCAGTTCTTC
CASSKGWGTFVPYNEQFF
>-|15|TRBJ2-7|-|TRBV5-1
TGCGCCAGCAGCGGCGGGACACCCACCTTATACGAGCAGTACTTC
CASSGGTPTLYEQYF
>many|14|TRBJ2-7|TRBD1|TRBV5-5
TGTGCCAGCAGCCCTGCAGGGACAGGGCCCGAGCAGTACTTC
CASSPAGTGPEQYF
>few|13|TRBJ1-2|TRBD1|TRBV7-9
TGTGCCAGCAGCACTGAGACAGGGAATGGCTACACCTTC
CASSTETGNGYTF
>many|15|TRBJ1-3|-|TRBV5-1
TGTGCCAGCAGCTTAGAATCGGGTTCTGGAAACACCATATATTTT
CASSLESGSGNTIYF
>-|13|TRBJ2-1|-|TRBV5-1
TGCGCCAGCAGCTCAAGTCTGGGGAATGAGCAGTTCTTC
CASSSSLGNEQFF
>few|12|TRBJ2-7|-|TRBV20-1
TGCAGTGCTAGTCCGGGCTCCTACGAGCAGTACTTC
CSASPGSYEQYF
>-|17|TRBJ2-7|TRBD2|TRBV27
TGTGCCAGCAGTTTCTCCCGAGGTAGCGGGAGTCTCGACGAGCAGTACTTC
CASSFSRGSGSLDEQYF
>-|14|TRBJ2-7|TRBD2|TRBV30
TGTGCCTGCACTCGAGCGGGGAGCTCCTACGAGCAGTACTTC
CACTRAGSSYEQYF
>-|16|TRBJ2-7|-|TRBV3-1
TGTGCCAGCAGCCAATCTGGGACACCGACAAACTACGAGCAGTACTTC
CASSQSGTPTNYEQYF
>few|15|TRBJ2-1|TRBD1|TRBV5-1
TGCGCCAGCAGCTTGGCCGGACAGGGGGTTTATGAGCAGTTCTTC
CASSLAGQGVYEQFF
>few|13|TRBJ2-7|-|TRBV10-3
TGTGCCATCAGTGAGTCGAATACCTACGAGCAGTACTTC
CAISESNTYEQYF